This T cell receptor (beta chain) was captured by sequencing in a study of blood T cells in healthy people across ages. The CDR3 has 16 residues. In germline, CDR1 is MGHRA, CDR2 YSYEKL. Deletions cut 5 bases from V and 2 bases from J, with 16 bases between. Together with a sample-barcoded 5' primer, a J-beta primer mix was included in a second PCR lasting about 6 to 11 cycles. MiXCR, run by TCRdb on the 5' RACE reads, gives a single entry per CDR3 protein. The table records more than 650,000 distinct CDR3 sequences, 22% of them present only once. The TCR comes from a man in his 70s in good health. The chain links TRBV4-1 to TRBJ2-4; either TRBD1 or TRBD2 may fit D (7 bases each). The sequencing sample was made of blood. The CDR3 spells CASSWGGGESKNIQYF. In nucleotides, the CDR3 is TGCGCCAGCAGCTGGGGAGGGGGCGAATCCAAAAACATTCAGTACTTC.